The 27 T cell receptor beta chains listed next were all sequenced from one sample in a study of cytomegalovirus exposure and HLA in healthy donors. The PCR made use of 60 Vbeta and 13 Jbeta primers. Repertoires were generated with immunoSEQ multiplex PCR, while TCRdb's copy carries only in-frame clones and drops some. The sample has 80,000 to 95,000 clones, approximately 84% seen once. Specimen: PBMCs. These receptors were obtained from a woman aged 18-30 years in good health and CMV-seropositive.

This clone was counted many times. CDR3 nucleotides: TGTGCCAGCAGTCGAACTAGCGGGAGTCGGGATGAGCAGTTCTTC. Translation: CASSRTSGSRDEQFF. The chain combines TRBV6-6 with TRBJ2-1; 11 bases line up with TRBD2. V gave up 5 bases and J gave up 8 bases; unmatched junction bases: 8. Germline V gene sequence: CDR1 MNHNY, CDR2 SVGAGI (reference sequence). The CDR3 has 15 residues.

V gene TRBV28 combines with J gene TRBJ1-1; 10 nucleotides line up with TRBD1. This CDR3 spans 15 amino acids. From germline, CDR1 is MDHEN and CDR2 SYDVKM. The trim removed 6 bases at V and 5 bases at J, leaving 9 bases unmatched. DNA of the CDR3: TGTGCCAGCAGCACGACAGGGGGCGCAGGGACTGAAGCTTTCTTT. Translated, it gives CASSTTGGAGTEAFF.

The chain recombines TRBV7-9 with TRBJ2-1, with TRBD1 matching over 8 bases. CDR1 and CDR2 (germline): SEHNR, FQNEAQ (reference sequence). The V and J ends lost 3 bases and 4 bases, in that order; junction bases with no gene match: 8. The CDR3 extends over 16 amino acids. CDR3 residues: CASSFRRRDRYNEQFF. CDR3 nucleotide sequence: TGTGCCAGCAGCTTTCGTCGTCGGGACAGGTACAATGAGCAGTTCTTC. Based on the CDR3 plus reference TRBV7-9 and TRBJ2-1, the full variable domain is DTGVSQNPRHKITKRGQNVTFRCDPISEHNRLYWYRQTLGQGPEFLTYFQNEAQLEKSRLLSDRFSAERPKGSFSTLEIQRTEQGDSAMYLCASSFRRRDRYNEQFFGPGTRLTVL.

In this sample, this clone turned up a few times. The rearrangement uses TRBV2 and TRBJ1-3; 10 bases match TRBD1. This CDR3 is 16 amino acids long. The trim removed 6 bases at V and 3 bases at J, leaving 8 bases unmatched. Germline CDR1 reads SNHLY; CDR2 reads FYNNEI. The CDR3 spells CASSLTGGEYGNTIYF. The CDR3 coding sequence is TGTGCCAGCAGCCTGACAGGGGGCGAATATGGAAACACCATATATTTT.

V is TRBV2 and J is TRBJ1-2; TRBD1 matches 9 bases. V dropped 3 bases and J dropped 8; count of bases not matched to a gene: 16. The CDR3 loop spans 17 amino acids. Germline lookup yields CDR1 SNHLY and CDR2 FYNNEI. The CDR3 DNA reads TGTGCCAGCAGTGACCTGACAGGGGGACTATTCCTGGGGGGCTACACCTTC. It encodes CASSDLTGGLFLGGYTF.

This chain connects TRBV7-2 to TRBJ2-7, with 9 bases identical to TRBD2. Trimming removed 1 base from V and 9 bases from J; junction bases left unmatched: 4. This CDR3 contains 13 residues. Germline CDR1 is SGHTA and CDR2 is FQGNSA. DNA for the CDR3: TGTGCCAGCAGCTTAGTAGCGGGAGTGGGGCAGTACTTC. Translating it yields CASSLVAGVGQYF.

The J gene is TRBJ1-1, the V gene TRBV27; TRBD1 might be the D (5 bases). The germline V and J ends were trimmed by 4 bases and 3 bases, with 9 bases remaining between them. Germline values: CDR1 MNHEY, CDR2 SMNVEV (reference sequence). This CDR3 has 13 amino acids. CDR3 coding DNA: TGTGCCAGCAGTTGGGAGGGGCACACTGAAGCTTTCTTT. It translates to CASSWEGHTEAFF.

The chain combines TRBV18 with TRBJ1-1; D might be TRBD1 (6 bases). The CDR3 covers 12 residues. Trimming took off 5 bases at V and 6 bases at J, with 10 bases between the two ends. Germline V lookup: CDR1 KGHSH, CDR2 LQKENI. For the CDR3, the DNA is TGTGCCAGCTCAATGGACAGTGCTGAAGCTTTCTTT. Translated: CASSMDSAEAFF. Looking up the rest from reference TRBV18 and TRBJ1-1 gives the full variable domain: NAGVMQNPRHLVRRRGQEARLRCSPMKGHSHVYWYRQLPEEGLKFMVYLQKENIIDESGMPKERFSAEFPKEGPSILRIQQVVRGDSAAYFCASSMDSAEAFFGQGTRLTVV.

The V call is TRBV7-8, the J call TRBJ2-5; TRBD1 aligns across 7 bases. Germline-derived CDR1 and CDR2 are SGHVS and FQNEAQ. This CDR3 is built from 15 residues. Trimming at V came to 0 bases and at J to 2 bases, leaving 3 bases not matched to a gene. In nucleotides, the CDR3 is TGTGCCAGCAGCTTAGCCGGGACAGTGCAAGAGACCCAGTACTTC. Translated: CASSLAGTVQETQYF.

This chain uses TRBV5-4 with TRBJ2-3, with D maybe TRBD2 (5 bases). Germline lookup yields CDR1 SGHNT and CDR2 YYREEE (reference sequence). V gave up 4 bases and J gave up 2 bases, with 11 bases separating them. The CDR3 has 14 residues. The DNA of the CDR3 is TGTGCCAGCAGCGCGGACTCCTTCACAGATACGCAGTATTTT. Translated: CASSADSFTDTQYF.

This clone came up once. The V gene is TRBV18, the J gene TRBJ1-2; D not resolved. Germline CDR1 KGHSH, CDR2 LQKENI. The CDR3 sequence is 13 residues long. V shed 0 bases and J shed 3 bases, with 5 bases lying between them. The CDR3 is CASSPPADYGYTF. The CDR3 DNA reads as TGTGCCAGCTCACCACCGGCAGACTATGGCTACACCTTC.

The rearrangement links TRBV4-2 to TRBJ1-2; TRBD1 matches 9 bases. Germline CDR1 and CDR2: LGHNA and YNFKEQ. The length of the CDR3 is 16 residues. V lost 0 bases, J lost 6 bases, and 8 bases stayed unmatched. CDR3 sequence: CASSQDWDREGDGYTF. In nucleotides, the CDR3 is TGTGCCAGCAGCCAAGACTGGGACAGGGAAGGGGATGGCTACACCTTC.

The rearrangement uses TRBV29-1 and TRBJ2-3; perhaps TRBD1 as D (7 bases). Trimming took off 8 bases at V and 3 bases at J, with 18 bases between the two ends. From germline, CDR1 is SQVTM and CDR2 ANQGSEA. The CDR3 consists of 14 residues. CDR3: CSLRTGGSTDTQYF. The DNA for the CDR3 is TGCAGCCTAAGGACAGGAGGGTCGACAGATACGCAGTATTTT.

The V call is TRBV5-6, the J call TRBJ2-1; 10 bases match TRBD2. The CDR3 has 17 amino acids. V was clipped by 4 bases and J by 0 bases; unmatched bases: 7. Germline assignment: CDR1 SGHDT and CDR2 YYEEEE. For the CDR3, the DNA is TGTGCCAGCAGCCCCTTGACTAGCGGGTTCTCCTACAATGAGCAGTTCTTC. It specifies CASSPLTSGFSYNEQFF.

The chain combines TRBV27 with TRBJ1-2, with D perhaps TRBD1 (5 bases). Germline values: CDR1 MNHEY, CDR2 SMNVEV (reference sequence). V was clipped by 3 bases and J by 2 bases, with 7 bases between them. CDR3 size: 13 residues. As DNA, the CDR3 is TGTGCCAGCAGTTTCCAGGGAAACTATGGCTACACCTTC. Translation: CASSFQGNYGYTF.

This chain uses TRBV25-1 with TRBJ1-1; the D gene is possibly TRBD1 (6 bases). Germline V gene lookup returns CDR1 MGHDK and CDR2 SYGVNS. Trimming removed 5 bases at V and 3 bases at J, with 10 bases between. This CDR3 is 13 amino acids long. The CDR3 DNA follows: TGTGCCAGCAGTCGGGGGGCAGACACTGAAGCTTTCTTT. It specifies CASSRGADTEAFF.

CDR3 sequence reads: CASSQGLAGFNEQFF. The CDR3 DNA sequence: TGTGCCAGCAGCCAAGGACTAGCGGGCTTCAATGAGCAGTTCTTC. J is TRBJ2-1 and V is TRBV7-9, with 11 positions matching TRBD2. This CDR3 has 15 residues. The trim removed 5 bases at V and 6 bases at J, leaving 6 bases unmatched. CDR1 and CDR2 from the germline V gene are SEHNR and FQNEAQ (reference sequence).

The CDR3 sequence is CASSGAHHRGRADTQYF. CDR3 in DNA: TGTGCCAGCAGCGGCGCACATCACAGGGGGCGCGCAGATACGCAGTATTTT. The chain uses TRBV5-4 and TRBJ2-3; TRBD1 agrees at 9 bases. CDR3 length: 17 amino acids. Germline V gives CDR1 SGHNT, CDR2 YYREEE (reference sequence). The V gene end was trimmed by 4 bases and the J gene end by 4 bases; junction bases not matched to a gene: 13.

The chain combines TRBV2 with TRBJ1-2; 9 nucleotides agree with TRBD1. Losses at the gene ends were 8 bases for V and 4 bases for J; bases not matched to a gene: 8. The CDR3 totals 14 residues. The germline V gene encodes CDR1 SNHLY and CDR2 FYNNEI. The CDR3 loop is CASPAGTGFYGYTF. The CDR3 DNA reads TGTGCCAGCCCTGCCGGGACAGGGTTCTATGGCTACACCTTC. Full variable domain (remainder filled in from reference TRBV2 and TRBJ1-2): EPEVTQTPSHQVTQMGQEVILRCVPISNHLYFYWYRQILGQKVEFLVSFYNNEISEKSEIFDDQFSVERPDGSNFTLKIRSTKLEDSAMYFCASPAGTGFYGYTFGSGTRLTVV.

The chain is built from TRBV5-6 and TRBJ2-7, with a possible D match to TRBD1 (6 bases). Per the germline V gene, CDR1 is SGHDT and CDR2 is YYEEEE. V was clipped by 4 bases and J by 3 bases, with 14 bases between them. The CDR3 is 14 residues long. The DNA of the CDR3 is TGTGCCAGCAGCGCGCTACGGACAGTCTACGAGCAGTACTTC. This sequence encodes CASSALRTVYEQYF.

This rearrangement joins TRBV25-1 to TRBJ2-1; 9 bases are shared with TRBD2. Trimming took 7 bases from V and 7 from J; bases not matched to a gene: 11. The CDR3 loop spans 15 amino acids. From germline, CDR1 is MGHDK and CDR2 SYGVNS. CDR3 nucleotide sequence: TGTGCCAGCACCAACGGAGGGACTAGCTCTAATGAGCAGTTCTTC. This sequence encodes CASTNGGTSSNEQFF.

V usage is TRBV2 and J usage is TRBJ2-1; a possible D gene is TRBD1 (6 bases). The CDR3 is made up of 11 amino acids. Trimming cost V 7 bases and J 7 bases, with 8 bases left between them. Germline CDR1 and CDR2: SNHLY and FYNNEI. The CDR3 is CASTDRNEQFF. The CDR3 DNA follows: TGTGCCAGCACCGACAGGAATGAGCAGTTCTTC.

This rearrangement joins TRBV5-1 to TRBJ2-1; 11 nucleotides line up with TRBD2. Germline V gene lookup returns CDR1 SGHRS and CDR2 YFSETQ. V lost 4 bases to trimming and J lost 6 bases; unmatched junction nucleotides: 9. The CDR3 covers 16 residues. CDR3 bases: TGCGCCAGCAGCCCGGCCCCTAGCGGGGGGTTCAATGAGCAGTTCTTC. Translation gives CASSPAPSGGFNEQFF.

The chain recombines TRBV5-4 with TRBJ2-3; no firm D call. Germline CDR1 and CDR2: SGHNT and YYREEE (reference sequence). Trimming cost V 3 bases and J 1 base, with 9 bases left between them. The CDR3 extends over 14 amino acids. In DNA form, the CDR3 reads TGTGCCAGCAGCTCGATGACTGGCACAGATACGCAGTATTTT. It yields the protein CASSSMTGTDTQYF.

V gene TRBV28 combines with J gene TRBJ1-5; 7 bases are shared with TRBD1. CDR1 and CDR2 (germline): MDHEN, SYDVKM. V shed 5 bases, J shed 2 bases, and the junction held 6 bases outside the gene matches. The CDR3 extends over 15 amino acids. Here the CDR3 DNA reads TGTGCCAGCAGTCCAAGGGGGCTTGGCAATCAGCCCCAGCATTTT. Translating it yields CASSPRGLGNQPQHF.

The J gene is TRBJ2-1, the V gene TRBV30, with 9 nucleotides matching TRBD2. Per the germline V gene, CDR1 is GTSNPN and CDR2 is SVGIG (reference sequence). V gave up 4 bases and J gave up 13 bases; unmatched junction bases: 17. The CDR3 length is 15 residues. The CDR3 region is CAWTTSGSGSLLQFF. The CDR3, as DNA: TGTGCCTGGACCACCTCGGGTAGCGGGAGTCTCCTTCAGTTCTTC.

The gene calls are TRBV5-4 and TRBJ1-2; possibly TRBD1 for D (5 bases). Trimming removed 2 bases at V and 2 bases at J, with 10 bases between. CDR3 size: 14 residues. CDR1 is SGHNT and CDR2 is YYREEE in the germline V gene (reference sequence). CDR3 bases: TGTGCCAGCAGCTTTAGCGGGGCGAACTATGGCTACACCTTC. This codes for CASSFSGANYGYTF.